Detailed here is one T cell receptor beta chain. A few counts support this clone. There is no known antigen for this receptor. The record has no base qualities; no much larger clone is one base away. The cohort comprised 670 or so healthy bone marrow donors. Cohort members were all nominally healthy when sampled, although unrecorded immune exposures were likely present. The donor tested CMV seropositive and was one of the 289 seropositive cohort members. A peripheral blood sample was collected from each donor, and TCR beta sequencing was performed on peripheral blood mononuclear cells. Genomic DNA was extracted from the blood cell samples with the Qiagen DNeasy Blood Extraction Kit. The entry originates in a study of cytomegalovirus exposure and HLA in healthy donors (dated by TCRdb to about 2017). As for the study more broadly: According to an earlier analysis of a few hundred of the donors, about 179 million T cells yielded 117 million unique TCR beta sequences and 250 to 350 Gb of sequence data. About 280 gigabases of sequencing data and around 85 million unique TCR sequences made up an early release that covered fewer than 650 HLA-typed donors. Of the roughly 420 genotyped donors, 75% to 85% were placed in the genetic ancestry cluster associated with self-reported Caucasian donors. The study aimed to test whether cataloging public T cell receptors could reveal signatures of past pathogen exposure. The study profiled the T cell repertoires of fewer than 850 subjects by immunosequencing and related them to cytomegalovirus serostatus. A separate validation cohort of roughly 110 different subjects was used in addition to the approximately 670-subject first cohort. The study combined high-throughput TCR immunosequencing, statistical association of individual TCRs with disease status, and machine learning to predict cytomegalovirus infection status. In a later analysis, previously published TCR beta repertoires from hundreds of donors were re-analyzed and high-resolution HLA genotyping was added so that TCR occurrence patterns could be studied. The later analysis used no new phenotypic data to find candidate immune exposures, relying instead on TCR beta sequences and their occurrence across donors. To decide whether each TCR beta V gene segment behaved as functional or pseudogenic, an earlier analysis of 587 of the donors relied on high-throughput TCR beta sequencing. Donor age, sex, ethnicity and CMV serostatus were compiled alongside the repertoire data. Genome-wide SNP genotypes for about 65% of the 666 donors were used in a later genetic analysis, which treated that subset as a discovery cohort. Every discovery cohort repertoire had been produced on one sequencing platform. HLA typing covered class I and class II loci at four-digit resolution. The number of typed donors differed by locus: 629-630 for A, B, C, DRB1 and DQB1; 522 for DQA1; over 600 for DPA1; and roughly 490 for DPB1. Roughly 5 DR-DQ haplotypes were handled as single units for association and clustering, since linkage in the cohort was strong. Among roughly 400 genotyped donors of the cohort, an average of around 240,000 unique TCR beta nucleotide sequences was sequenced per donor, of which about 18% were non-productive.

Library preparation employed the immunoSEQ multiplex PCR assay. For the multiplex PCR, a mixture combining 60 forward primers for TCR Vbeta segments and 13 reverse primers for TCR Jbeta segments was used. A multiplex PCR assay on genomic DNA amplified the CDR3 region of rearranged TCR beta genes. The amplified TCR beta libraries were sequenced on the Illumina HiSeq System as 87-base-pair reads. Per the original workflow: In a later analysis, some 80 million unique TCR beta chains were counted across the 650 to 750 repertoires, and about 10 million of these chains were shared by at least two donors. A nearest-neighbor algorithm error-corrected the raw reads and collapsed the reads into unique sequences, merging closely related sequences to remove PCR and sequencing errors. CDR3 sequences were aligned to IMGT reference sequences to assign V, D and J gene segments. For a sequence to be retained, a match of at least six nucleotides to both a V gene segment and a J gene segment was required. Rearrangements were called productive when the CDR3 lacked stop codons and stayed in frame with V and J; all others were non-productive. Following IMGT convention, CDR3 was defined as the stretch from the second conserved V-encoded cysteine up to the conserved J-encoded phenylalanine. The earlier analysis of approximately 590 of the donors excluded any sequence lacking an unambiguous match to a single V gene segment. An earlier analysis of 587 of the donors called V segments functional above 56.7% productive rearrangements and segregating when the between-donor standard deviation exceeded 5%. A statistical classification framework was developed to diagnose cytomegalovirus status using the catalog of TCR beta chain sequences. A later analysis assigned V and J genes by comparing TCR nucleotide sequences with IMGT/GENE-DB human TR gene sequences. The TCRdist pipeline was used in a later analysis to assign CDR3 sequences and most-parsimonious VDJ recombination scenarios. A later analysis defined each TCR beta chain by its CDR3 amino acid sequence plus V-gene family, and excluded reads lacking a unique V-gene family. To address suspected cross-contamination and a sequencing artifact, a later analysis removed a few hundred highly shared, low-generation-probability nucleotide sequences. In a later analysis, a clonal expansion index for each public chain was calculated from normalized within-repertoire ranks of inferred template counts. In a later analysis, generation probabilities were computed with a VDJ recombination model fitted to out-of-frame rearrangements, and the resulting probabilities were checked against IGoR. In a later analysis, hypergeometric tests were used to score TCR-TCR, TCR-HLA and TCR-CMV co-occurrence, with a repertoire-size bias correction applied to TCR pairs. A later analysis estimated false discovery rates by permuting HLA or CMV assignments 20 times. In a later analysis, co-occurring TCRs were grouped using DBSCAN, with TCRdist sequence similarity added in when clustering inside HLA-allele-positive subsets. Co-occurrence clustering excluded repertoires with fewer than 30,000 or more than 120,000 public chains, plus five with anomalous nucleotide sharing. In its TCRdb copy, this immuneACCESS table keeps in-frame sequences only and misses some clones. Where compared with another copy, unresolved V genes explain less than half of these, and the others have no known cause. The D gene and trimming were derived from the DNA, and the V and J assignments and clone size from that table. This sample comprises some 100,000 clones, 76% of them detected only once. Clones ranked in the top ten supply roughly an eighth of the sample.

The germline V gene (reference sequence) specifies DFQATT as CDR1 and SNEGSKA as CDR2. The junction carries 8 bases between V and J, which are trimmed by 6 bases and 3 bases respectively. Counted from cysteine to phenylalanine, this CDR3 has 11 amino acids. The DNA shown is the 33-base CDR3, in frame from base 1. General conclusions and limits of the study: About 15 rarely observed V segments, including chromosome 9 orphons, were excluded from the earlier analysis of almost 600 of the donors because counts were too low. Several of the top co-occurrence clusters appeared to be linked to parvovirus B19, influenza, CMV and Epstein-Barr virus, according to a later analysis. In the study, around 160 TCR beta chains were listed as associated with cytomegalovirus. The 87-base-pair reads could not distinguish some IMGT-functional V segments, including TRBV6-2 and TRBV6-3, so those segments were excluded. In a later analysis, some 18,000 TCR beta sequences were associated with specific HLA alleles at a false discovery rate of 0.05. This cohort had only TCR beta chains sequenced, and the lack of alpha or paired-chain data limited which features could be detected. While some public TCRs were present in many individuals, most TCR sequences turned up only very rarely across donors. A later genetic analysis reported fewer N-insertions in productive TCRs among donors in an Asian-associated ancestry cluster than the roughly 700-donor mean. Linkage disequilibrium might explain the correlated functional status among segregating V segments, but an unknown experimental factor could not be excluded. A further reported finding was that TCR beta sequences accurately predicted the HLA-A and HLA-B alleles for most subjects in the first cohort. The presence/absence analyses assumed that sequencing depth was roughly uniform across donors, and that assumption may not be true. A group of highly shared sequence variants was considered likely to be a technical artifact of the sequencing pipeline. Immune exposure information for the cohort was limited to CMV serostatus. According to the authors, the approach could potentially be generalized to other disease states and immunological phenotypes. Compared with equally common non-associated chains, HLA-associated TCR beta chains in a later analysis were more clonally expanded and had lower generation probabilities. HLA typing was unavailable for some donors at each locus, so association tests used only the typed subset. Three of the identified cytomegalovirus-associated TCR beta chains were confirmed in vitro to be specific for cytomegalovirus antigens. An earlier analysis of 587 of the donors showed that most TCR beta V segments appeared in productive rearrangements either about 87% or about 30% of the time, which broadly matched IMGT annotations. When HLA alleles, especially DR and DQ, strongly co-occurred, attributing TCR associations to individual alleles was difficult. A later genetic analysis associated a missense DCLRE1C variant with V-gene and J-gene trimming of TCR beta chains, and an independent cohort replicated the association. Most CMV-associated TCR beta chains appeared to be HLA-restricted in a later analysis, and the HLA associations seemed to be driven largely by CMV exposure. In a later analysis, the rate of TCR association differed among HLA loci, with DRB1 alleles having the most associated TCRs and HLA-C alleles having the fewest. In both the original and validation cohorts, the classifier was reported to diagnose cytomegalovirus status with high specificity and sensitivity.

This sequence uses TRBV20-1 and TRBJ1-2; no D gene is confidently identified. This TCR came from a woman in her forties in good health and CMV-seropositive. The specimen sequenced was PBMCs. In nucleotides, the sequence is TGCAGTGCCTCCCGGGACTATGGCTACACCTTC. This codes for CSASRDYGYTF.